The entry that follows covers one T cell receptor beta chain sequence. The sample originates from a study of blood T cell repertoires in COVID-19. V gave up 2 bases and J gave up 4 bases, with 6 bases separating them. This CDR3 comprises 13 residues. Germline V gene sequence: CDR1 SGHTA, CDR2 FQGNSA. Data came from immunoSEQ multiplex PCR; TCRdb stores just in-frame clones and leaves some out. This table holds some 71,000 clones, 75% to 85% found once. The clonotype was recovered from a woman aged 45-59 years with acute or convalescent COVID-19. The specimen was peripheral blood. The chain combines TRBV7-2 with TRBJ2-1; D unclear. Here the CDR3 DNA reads TGTGCCAGCAGCTTATACAGATACAATGAGCAGTTCTTC. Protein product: CASSLYRYNEQFF. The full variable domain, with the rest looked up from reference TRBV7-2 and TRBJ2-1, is GAGVSQSPSNKVTEKGKDVELRCDPISGHTALYWYRQSLGQGLEFLIYFQGNSAPDKSGLPSDRFSAERTGGSVSTLTIQRTQQEDSAVYLCASSLYRYNEQFFGPGTRLTVL.